The next 5 T cell receptor beta chains were all read from a single sample in a study of CD8 T cells in ankylosing spondylitis. Findings and caveats of the study: A TCR beta motif of several highly homologous variants seemed to mark ankylosing spondylitis blood.

TCRdb recomputed calls from the 5' RACE reads with MiXCR, one row per CDR3 protein. The sample includes about 440,000 distinct CDR3 sequences, 15% to 20% of them seen just once. These TCRs' antigens remain unknown. The sample taken for sequencing was blood, either unsorted or a sorted T cell fraction (not recorded which). All receptors derive from a male donor with ankylosing spondylitis.

The rearrangement joins TRBV18 to TRBJ2-7, with 7 bases fitting TRBD1. The CDR3 spans 16 residues. CDR1 and CDR2 from the germline V gene are KGHSH and LQKENI. V gave up 1 base and J gave up 3 bases; unmatched junction bases: 9. Here the CDR3 DNA reads TGTGCCAGCTCACCACGTGGACAGGAAACACTCTACGAGCAGTACTTC. Translated: CASSPRGQETLYEQYF. The complete variable domain, with remaining parts taken from reference TRBV18 and TRBJ2-7, reads NAGVMQNPRHLVRRRGQEARLRCSPMKGHSHVYWYRQLPEEGLKFMVYLQKENIIDESGMPKERFSAEFPKEGPSILRIQQVVRGDSAAYFCASSPRGQETLYEQYFGPGTRLTVT.

This clonotype has a handful of counts. In nucleotides, the CDR3 is TGTGCCAGCAGCGTAGCTCCTCTGGCTTACAATGAGCAGTTCTTC. Its translation is CASSVAPLAYNEQFF. The chain recombines TRBV9 with TRBJ2-1; D is undetermined. The germline V gene has CDR1 SGDLS and CDR2 YYNGEE. V lost 0 bases and J 4 bases, leaving 11 bases between the germline ends. CDR3 length: 15 amino acids.

This clonotype was seen a single time. This rearrangement joins TRBV7-2 to TRBJ1-1; TRBD1 aligns across 7 bases. Germline V gene sequence: CDR1 SGHTA, CDR2 FQGNSA. The CDR3 loop spans 16 amino acids. V lost 3 bases and J lost 0; bases outside the gene matches: 7. As DNA, the CDR3 is TGTGCCAGCAGCTTTCGGACAGGTATGATGAACACTGAAGCTTTCTTT. Protein: CASSFRTGMMNTEAFF.

The chain links TRBV5-1 to TRBJ2-5; D unclear. This CDR3 contains 14 residues. Germline CDR1 is SGHRS and CDR2 is YFSETQ. The germline V and J ends were trimmed by 0 bases and 4 bases, with 10 bases remaining between them. CDR3 nucleotides: TGCGCCAGCAGCTTGGTTGTCGGAATAGAGACCCAGTACTTC. Translated, it gives CASSLVVGIETQYF.

The sample holds a few counts of this clonotype. The chain couples TRBV10-3 to TRBJ2-1; 14 bases map to TRBD2. CDR1 ENHRY and CDR2 SYGVKD come from the germline V gene. This CDR3 comprises 14 residues. After removal of 10 bases from V and 6 bases from J, the junction contained 5 bases not matched to a gene. In DNA, the CDR3 is TGTGCCAGCAGACTAGCGGGAGGGGGCAATGAGCAGTTCTTC. It specifies CASRLAGGGNEQFF.